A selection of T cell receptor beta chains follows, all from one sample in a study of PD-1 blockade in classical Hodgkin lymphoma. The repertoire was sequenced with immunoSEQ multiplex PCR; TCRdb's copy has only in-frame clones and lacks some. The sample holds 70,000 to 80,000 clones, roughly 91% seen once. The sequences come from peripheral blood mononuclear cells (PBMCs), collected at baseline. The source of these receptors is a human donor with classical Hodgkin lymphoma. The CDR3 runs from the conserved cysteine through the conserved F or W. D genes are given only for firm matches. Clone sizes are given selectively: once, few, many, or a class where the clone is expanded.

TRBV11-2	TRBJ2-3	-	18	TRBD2	CASSRIGTSGGGTDTQYF	TGTGCCAGCAGCCGAATTGGGACTAGCGGGGGTGGCACAGATACGCAGTATTTT
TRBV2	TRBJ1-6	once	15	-	CASSGPGERDSPLHF	TGTGCCAGCAGTGGCCCCGGTGAGCGAGATTCACCCCTCCACTTT
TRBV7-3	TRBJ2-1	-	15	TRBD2	CASSLTSGRNNEQFF	TGTGCCAGCAGCCTCACTAGCGGGAGGAACAATGAGCAGTTCTTC
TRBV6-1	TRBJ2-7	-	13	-	CASSHLFEGEQYF	TGTGCCAGCAGCCACCTATTTGAGGGAGAGCAGTACTTC
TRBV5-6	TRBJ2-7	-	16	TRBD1	CASSLGIWTGRYEQYF	TGTGCCAGCAGCTTGGGTATTTGGACAGGGAGGTACGAGCAGTACTTC
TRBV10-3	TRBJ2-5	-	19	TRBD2	CAISGRAGLAGGPGETQYF	TGTGCCATCAGTGGACGGGCGGGACTAGCGGGAGGGCCTGGAGAGACCCAGTACTTC
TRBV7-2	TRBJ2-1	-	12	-	CASSRSYNEQFF	TGTGCCAGCAGCAGAAGCTACAATGAGCAGTTCTTC
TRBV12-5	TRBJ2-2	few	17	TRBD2	CASGLPGGGANTGELFF	TGTGCTAGTGGTCTCCCCGGGGGGGGAGCGAACACCGGGGAGCTGTTTTTT
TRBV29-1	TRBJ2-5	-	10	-	CSVGEETQYF	TGCAGCGTTGGTGAAGAGACCCAGTACTTC
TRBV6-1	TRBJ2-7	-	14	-	CANTTLQGPYEQYF	TGTGCCAACACGACACTTCAAGGCCCCTACGAGCAGTACTTC
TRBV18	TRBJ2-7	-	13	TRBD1	CASSRQGSGEQYF	TGTGCCAGCTCAAGACAGGGGTCAGGCGAGCAGTACTTC
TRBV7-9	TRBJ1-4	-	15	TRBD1	CASTQTRDRGEKLFF	TGTGCCAGCACCCAAACGAGGGACAGGGGCGAAAAACTGTTTTTT
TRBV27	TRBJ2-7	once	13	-	CASSPRTFYEQYF	TGTGCCAGCAGCCCCAGGACGTTCTACGAGCAGTACTTC
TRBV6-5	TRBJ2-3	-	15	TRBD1	CASSLTGGFADTQYF	TGTGCCAGCAGTCTGACAGGGGGCTTCGCAGATACGCAGTATTTT
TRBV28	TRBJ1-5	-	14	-	CASSLLDSNQPQHF	TGTGCCAGCAGTTTGCTGGACAGCAATCAGCCCCAGCATTTT
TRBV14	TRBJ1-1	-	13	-	CASSQGRFTEAFF	TGTGCCAGCAGCCAAGGTCGGTTCACTGAAGCTTTCTTT
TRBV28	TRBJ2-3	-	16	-	CASSAPGGPSTDTQYF	TGTGCCAGCAGTGCCCCCGGGGGCCCGAGCACAGATACGCAGTATTTT
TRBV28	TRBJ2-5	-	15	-	CASSSPKWGKETQYF	TGTGCCAGCAGTTCACCCAAGTGGGGTAAGGAGACCCAGTACTTC
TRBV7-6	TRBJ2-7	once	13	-	CASSLGQVMEQYF	TGTGCCAGCAGCTTAGGTCAGGTAATGGAGCAGTACTTC
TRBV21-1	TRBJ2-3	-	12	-	CASSKDLHTQYF	TGTGCCAGCAGCAAAGATCTCCATACGCAGTATTTT
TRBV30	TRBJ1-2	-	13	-	CAWSVSQNYGYTF	TGTGCCTGGAGTGTCTCCCAGAACTATGGCTACACCTTC
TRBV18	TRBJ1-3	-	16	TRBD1	CASSPQDRGAGNTIYF	TGTGCCAGCTCCCCCCAGGACAGGGGGGCTGGAAACACCATATATTTT
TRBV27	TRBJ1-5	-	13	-	CASSQSSNQPQHF	TGTGCCAGCAGTCAAAGTAGCAATCAGCCCCAGCATTTT
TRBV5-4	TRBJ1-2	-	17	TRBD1	CASSPGTGGPRSHGYTF	TGTGCCAGCAGCCCCGGGACAGGGGGTCCCCGGTCCCATGGCTACACCTTC